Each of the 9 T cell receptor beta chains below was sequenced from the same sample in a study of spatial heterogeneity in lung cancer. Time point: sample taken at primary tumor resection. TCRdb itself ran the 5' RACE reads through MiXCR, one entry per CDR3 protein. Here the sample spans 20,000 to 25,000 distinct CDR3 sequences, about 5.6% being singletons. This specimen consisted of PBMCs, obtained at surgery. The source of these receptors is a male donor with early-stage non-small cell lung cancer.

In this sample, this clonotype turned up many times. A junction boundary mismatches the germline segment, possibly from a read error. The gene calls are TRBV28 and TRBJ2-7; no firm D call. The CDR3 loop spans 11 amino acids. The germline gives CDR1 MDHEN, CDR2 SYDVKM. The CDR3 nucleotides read TGTGCCAGCATTGGCCCGGGCGAGCCGTACTTC. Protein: CASIGPGEPYF.

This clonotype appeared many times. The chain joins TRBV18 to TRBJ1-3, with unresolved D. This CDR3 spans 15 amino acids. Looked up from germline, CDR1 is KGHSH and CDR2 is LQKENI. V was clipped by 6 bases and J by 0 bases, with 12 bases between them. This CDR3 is CASSGKESSGNTIYF. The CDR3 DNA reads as TGTGCCAGCTCGGGAAAAGAGAGCTCTGGAAACACCATATATTTT.

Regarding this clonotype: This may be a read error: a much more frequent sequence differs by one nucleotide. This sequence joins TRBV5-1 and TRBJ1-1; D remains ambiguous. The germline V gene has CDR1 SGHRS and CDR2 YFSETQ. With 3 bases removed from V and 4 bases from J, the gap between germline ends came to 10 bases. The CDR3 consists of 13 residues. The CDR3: CASSSLMGTEAFF. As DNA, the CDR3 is TGCGCCAGCAGCTCTCTGATGGGCACTGAAGCTTTCTTT. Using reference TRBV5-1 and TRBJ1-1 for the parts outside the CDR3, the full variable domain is KAGVTQTPRYLIKTRGQQVTLSCSPISGHRSVSWYQQTPGQGLQFLFEYFSETQRNKGNFPGRFSGRQFSNSRSEMNVSTLELGDSALYLCASSSLMGTEAFFGQGTRLTVV.

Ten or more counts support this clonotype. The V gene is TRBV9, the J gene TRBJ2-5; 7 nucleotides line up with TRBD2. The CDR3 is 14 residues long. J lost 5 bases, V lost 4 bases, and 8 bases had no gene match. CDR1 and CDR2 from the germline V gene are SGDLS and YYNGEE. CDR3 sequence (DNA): TGTGCCAGCAGCCCCCGGGACTACGGGGAGACCCAGTACTTC. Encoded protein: CASSPRDYGETQYF.

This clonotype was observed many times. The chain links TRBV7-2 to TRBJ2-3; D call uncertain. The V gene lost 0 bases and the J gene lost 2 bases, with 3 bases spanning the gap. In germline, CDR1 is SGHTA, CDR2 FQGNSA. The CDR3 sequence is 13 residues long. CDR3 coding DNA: TGTGCCAGCAGCTTAGCGTACACAGATACGCAGTATTTT. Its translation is CASSLAYTDTQYF.

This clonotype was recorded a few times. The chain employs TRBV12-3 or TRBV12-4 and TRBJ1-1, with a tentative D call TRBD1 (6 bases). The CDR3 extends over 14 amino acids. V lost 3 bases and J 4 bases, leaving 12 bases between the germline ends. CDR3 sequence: CASSLHTGSTEAFF. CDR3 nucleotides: TGTGCCAGCAGTTTGCACACAGGGAGCACTGAAGCTTTCTTT.

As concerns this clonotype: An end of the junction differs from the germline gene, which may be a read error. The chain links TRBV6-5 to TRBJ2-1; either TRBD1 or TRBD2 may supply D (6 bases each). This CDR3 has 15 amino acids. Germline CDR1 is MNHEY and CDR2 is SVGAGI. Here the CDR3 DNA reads TGTGCCAGCAGTTACGCCGGGGGCACCTACAGTGAGCAGTTCTTC. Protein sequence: CASSYAGGTYSEQFF.

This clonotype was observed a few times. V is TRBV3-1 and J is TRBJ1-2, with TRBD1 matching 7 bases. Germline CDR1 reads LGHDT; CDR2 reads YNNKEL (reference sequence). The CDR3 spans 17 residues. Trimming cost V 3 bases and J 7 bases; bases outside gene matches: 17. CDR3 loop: CASSHRQGFSTRSGYTF. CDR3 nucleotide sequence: TGTGCCAGCAGCCACCGACAGGGATTTTCCACCCGGTCTGGCTACACCTTC.

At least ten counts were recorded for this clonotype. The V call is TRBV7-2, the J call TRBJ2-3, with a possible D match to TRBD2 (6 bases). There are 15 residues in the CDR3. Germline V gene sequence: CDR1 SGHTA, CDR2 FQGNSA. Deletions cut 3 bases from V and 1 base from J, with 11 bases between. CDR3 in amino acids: CASSFKTSGTDTQYF. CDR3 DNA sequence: TGTGCCAGCAGCTTCAAGACTAGTGGCACAGATACGCAGTATTTT.